Presented here are 10 T cell receptor beta chains from one specimen sequenced in a study of blood T cell repertoires in COVID-19. Sequencing was performed with immunoSEQ multiplex PCR; in TCRdb, only in-frame clones are kept and a portion is missing. The sample lists 140,000 or so clones, 79% occurring once. Sequencing was performed on peripheral blood. These receptors all stem from a man aged 45 to 65 with active or convalescent COVID-19.

The rearrangement links TRBV28 to TRBJ1-1; D is unresolved. Germline CDR1 is MDHEN and CDR2 is SYDVKM. Trimming took off 6 bases at V and 0 bases at J, with 11 bases between the two ends. The CDR3 is made up of 14 amino acids. Here the CDR3 DNA reads TGTGCCAGCAGGGACTGGACGATGAACACTGAAGCTTTCTTT. It specifies CASRDWTMNTEAFF.

V usage is TRBV27 and J usage is TRBJ2-1; TRBD2 aligns across 11 bases. There are 16 residues in the CDR3. V lost 4 bases, J lost 6 bases, and 8 bases stayed unmatched. Looked up from germline, CDR1 is MNHEY and CDR2 is SMNVEV (reference sequence). The CDR3 region is CASSWLALAGGNEQFF. The CDR3 DNA reads TGTGCCAGCAGTTGGTTAGCGCTAGCGGGAGGCAATGAGCAGTTCTTC.

The V and J genes are TRBV30 and TRBJ1-5; D is unclear. The CDR3 extends over 15 amino acids. Germline V lookup: CDR1 GTSNPN, CDR2 SVGIG (reference sequence). V was trimmed by 6 bases and J by 4 bases, leaving 19 bases between them. For the CDR3, the DNA is TGTGCCTGTTCGACCCTCGGACTGCCTAATCAGCCCCAGCATTTT. Encoded protein: CACSTLGLPNQPQHF.

The chain is built from TRBV29-1 and TRBJ1-2; D uncertain. Germline CDR1 is SQVTM and CDR2 is ANQGSEA. The V and J ends lost 7 bases and 0 bases respectively, with 9 bases between them. This CDR3 has 12 residues. In DNA form, the CDR3 reads TGCAGCGCTATCCGGGCTAACTATGGCTACACCTTC. Translating gives CSAIRANYGYTF. Supplemented by reference TRBV29-1 and TRBJ1-2, the full variable domain reads SAVISQKPSRDICQRGTSLTIQCQVDSQVTMMFWYRQQPGQSLTLIATANQGSEATYESGFVIDKFPISRPNLTFSTLTVSNMSPEDSSIYLCSAIRANYGYTFGSGTRLTVV.

The V gene is TRBV4-1, the J gene TRBJ1-1; no firm D call. Per the germline V gene, CDR1 is MGHRA and CDR2 is YSYEKL. The CDR3 covers 13 residues. Trimming cost V 0 bases and J 1 base, with 3 bases left between them. CDR3 sequence (DNA): TGCGCCAGCAGCCAAGAGAGGAACACTGAAGCTTTCTTT. This sequence encodes CASSQERNTEAFF.

The V call is TRBV9, the J call TRBJ1-5, with D possibly TRBD1 on 6 matching bases. Germline assignment: CDR1 SGDLS and CDR2 YYNGEE. V was trimmed by 0 bases and J by 7 bases, leaving 14 bases between them. The CDR3 is 15 residues long. The DNA for the CDR3 is TGTGCCAGCAGCGTAGACGGTCGGACAGAGCAGCCCCAGCATTTT. Amino acids: CASSVDGRTEQPQHF.

V usage is TRBV7-3 and J usage is TRBJ2-3; D unresolved. The CDR3 is 16 residues long. Trimming cost V 0 bases and J 2 bases, with 12 bases left between them. CDR1 and CDR2 (germline): SGHTA, FQGTGA. The CDR3 bases are TGTGCCAGCAGCTTAACGGGCCGGATGTTCACAGATACGCAGTATTTT. Translating gives CASSLTGRMFTDTQYF. Looking up the rest from reference TRBV7-3 and TRBJ2-3 gives the full variable domain: GAGVSQTPSNKVTEKGKYVELRCDPISGHTALYWYRQSLGQGPEFLIYFQGTGAADDSGLPNDRFFAVRPEGSVSTLKIQRTERGDSAVYLCASSLTGRMFTDTQYFGPGTRLTVL.

CDR3 in amino acids: CSVERTGEDGYGYTF. The DNA for the CDR3 is TGCAGCGTTGAAAGGACAGGGGAGGATGGCTATGGCTACACCTTC. J is TRBJ1-2 and V is TRBV29-1; 9 bases map to TRBD1. Germline assignment: CDR1 SQVTM and CDR2 ANQGSEA. The J segment lost 4 bases and the V segment lost 2 bases, leaving 8 bases of the junction unmatched. The CDR3 is 15 residues long.

CDR3 residues: CASSPPGTGFSPLHF. The CDR3 DNA follows: TGTGCCAGCAGCCCGCCCGGGACAGGGTTCTCACCCCTCCACTTT. This chain connects TRBV7-9 to TRBJ1-6, with 9 bases that match TRBD1. Trimming removed 5 bases from V and 10 bases from J; junction bases left unmatched: 9. CDR3 length equals 15 residues. Looked up from germline, CDR1 is SEHNR and CDR2 is FQNEAQ (reference sequence).

This clone was seen only once. CDR3 protein: CASSSLRTSGSYEQYF. The CDR3 DNA reads as TGTGCCAGTAGTTCCCTAAGGACTAGCGGGAGCTACGAGCAGTACTTC. The V and J genes are TRBV19 and TRBJ2-7; 13 bases match TRBD2. Germline CDR1 and CDR2: LNHDA and SQIVND (reference sequence). Trimming cost V 5 bases and J 3 bases; bases outside gene matches: 7. The length of the CDR3 is 16 residues.